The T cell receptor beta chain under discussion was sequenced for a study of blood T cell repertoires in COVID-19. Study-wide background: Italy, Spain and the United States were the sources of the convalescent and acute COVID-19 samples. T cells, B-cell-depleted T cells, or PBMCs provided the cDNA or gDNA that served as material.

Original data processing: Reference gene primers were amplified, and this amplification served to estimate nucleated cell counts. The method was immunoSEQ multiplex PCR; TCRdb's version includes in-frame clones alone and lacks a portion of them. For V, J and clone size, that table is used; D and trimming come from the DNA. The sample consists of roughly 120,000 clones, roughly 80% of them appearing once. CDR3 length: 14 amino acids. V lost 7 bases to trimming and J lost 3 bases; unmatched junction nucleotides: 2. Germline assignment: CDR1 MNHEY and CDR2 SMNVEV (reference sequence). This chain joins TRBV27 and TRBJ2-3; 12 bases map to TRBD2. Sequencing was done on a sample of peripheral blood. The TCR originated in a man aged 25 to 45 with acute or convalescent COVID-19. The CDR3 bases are TGTGCCAGCAAAGGGACTAGCGGGACAGATACGCAGTATTTT. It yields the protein CASKGTSGTDTQYF.